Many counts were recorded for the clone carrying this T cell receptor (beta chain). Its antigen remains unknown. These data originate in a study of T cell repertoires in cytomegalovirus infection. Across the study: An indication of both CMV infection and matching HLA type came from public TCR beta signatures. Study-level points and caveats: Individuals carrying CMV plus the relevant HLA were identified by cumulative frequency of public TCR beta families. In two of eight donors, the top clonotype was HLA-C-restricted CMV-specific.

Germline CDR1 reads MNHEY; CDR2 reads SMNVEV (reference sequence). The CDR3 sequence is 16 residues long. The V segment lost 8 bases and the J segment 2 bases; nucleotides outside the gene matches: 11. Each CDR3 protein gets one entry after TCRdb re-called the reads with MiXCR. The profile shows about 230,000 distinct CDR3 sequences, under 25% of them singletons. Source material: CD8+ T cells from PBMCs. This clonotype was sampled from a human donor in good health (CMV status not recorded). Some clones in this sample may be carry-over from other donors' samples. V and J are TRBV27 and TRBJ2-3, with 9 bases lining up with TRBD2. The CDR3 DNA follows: TGTGCCAGCTCCCTTAGCGGGGGAGAGATCACAGATACGCAGTATTTT. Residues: CASSLSGGEITDTQYF.